This record concerns one TCR beta chain sequence. Its specificity is not known. This sample was included in a study of cytomegalovirus exposure and HLA in healthy donors. As for the study in general: Genotyping of roughly 400 donors showed that roughly 80% belonged to the Caucasian-associated ancestry cluster. Points from the study as a whole: In a later analysis, specific HLA alleles were associated with over 15,000 TCR beta sequences at a 0.05 false discovery rate. The authors considered a cluster of highly shared sequence variants likely to be a sequencing artifact.

PCR involved 60 Vbeta and 13 Jbeta primers. Clones were read by immunoSEQ multiplex PCR, and TCRdb kept only the in-frame ones, dropping some. The table includes about 90,000 clones, roughly 70% detected once. The CDR3 totals 16 residues. Germline V lookup: CDR1 MGHDK, CDR2 SYGVNS. Losses at the gene ends were 4 bases for V and 4 bases for J; bases not matched to a gene: 8. The chain employs TRBV25-1 and TRBJ2-3, with 10 bases lining up with TRBD2. Sequencing input: PBMCs. This receptor was taken from a woman aged 18-29 years in good health and CMV-seropositive. Here the CDR3 reads CASSGQRLAGSDTQYF. Here the CDR3 DNA reads TGTGCCAGCAGTGGGCAAAGACTAGCGGGTTCAGATACGCAGTATTTT.